This TCR beta chain was documented in a study of blood T cells in healthy people across ages. For the second PCR, which ran for about 6 to 11 cycles, a sample-barcoded 5' primer and a J-beta primer mix were used. TCRdb reanalysed the 5' RACE reads using MiXCR and keeps one entry per CDR3 protein. The sample lists about 970,000 distinct CDR3 sequences, 45% to 60% occurring once. Germline V CDR1 and CDR2: MNHEY, SVGAGI. The germline V and J ends were trimmed by 8 bases and 3 bases, with 18 bases remaining between them. The CDR3 is made up of 15 amino acids. Sequenced sample: blood. The clonotype was recovered from a woman aged 55-75 years in good health. The chain couples TRBV6-5 to TRBJ2-3, with a weak D call TRBD2 (5 bases). The CDR3 reads CASSKQLGATDTQYF. The CDR3 nucleotides read TGTGCCAGCTCTAAACAACTAGGCGCGACAGATACGCAGTATTTT.